The 25 T cell receptor beta chains below all came from one sample that was sequenced in a study of T-cell memory formation after mild COVID-19. TCRdb independently ran MiXCR on the 5' RACE reads; one entry per CDR3 protein. The table has about 170,000 distinct CDR3 sequences, roughly 13% seen once; the top ten hold 3% to 4%. Sequencing was done on a sample of PBMCs or a T cell subset sorted from them (not recorded which). The receptor set was obtained from a young man who had mild COVID-19 (a few samples of this study predate the infection). Cell type and time point are not known.

This clonotype was observed a few times. The chain is built from TRBV7-6 and TRBJ1-1; a possible D gene is TRBD1 (6 bases). Germline CDR1 is SGHVS and CDR2 is FNYEAQ. The CDR3 extends over 14 amino acids. V was pared by 3 bases and J by 3 bases, with 11 bases between. The CDR3 is CASSLWGLDTEAFF. In DNA, the CDR3 is TGTGCCAGCAGCTTGTGGGGGCTTGACACTGAAGCTTTCTTT.

This clonotype showed up many times. This chain links TRBV5-1 with TRBJ2-6, with D maybe TRBD2 (6 bases). V was clipped by 3 bases and J by 0 bases, with 13 bases between them. CDR1 SGHRS and CDR2 YFSETQ come from the germline V gene. This CDR3 is 17 amino acids long. Written as DNA, the CDR3 is TGCGCCAGCAGCTCTCCGGGACTTCGCTCTGGGGCCAACGTCCTGACTTTC. Its translation: CASSSPGLRSGANVLTF.

This clonotype has a handful of counts. The genes are TRBV7-2 and TRBJ1-2; D is possibly TRBD1 (5 bases). The V gene's germline CDR1 is SGHTA and CDR2 FQGNSA. The CDR3 runs to 14 residues. V lost 0 bases and J lost 7, with 12 bases in between. CDR3 in amino acids: CASSLATAGTGYTF. CDR3 coding DNA: TGTGCCAGCAGCTTAGCCACAGCGGGGACTGGCTACACCTTC.

This clonotype showed up just a few times. This chain joins TRBV18 and TRBJ2-5, with a tentative D call TRBD2 (6 bases). CDR1 is KGHSH, CDR2 LQKENI, per germline. The ends were cut back, 6 bases at V and 1 base at J, with 15 bases in the middle. CDR3 length equals 15 residues. DNA of the CDR3: TGTGCCAGCTCCCCTCTCGAGGGACTCCAAGAGACCCAGTACTTC. Protein product: CASSPLEGLQETQYF.

This chain uses TRBV7-9 with TRBJ2-1; D unclear. Trimming took off 7 bases at V and 5 bases at J, with 15 bases between the two ends. Germline V gene data show CDR1 as SEHNR and CDR2 as FQNEAQ (reference sequence). This CDR3 is 14 amino acids long. CDR3 sequence reads: CASIRSGGNNEQFF. The DNA for the CDR3 is TGTGCCAGCATTCGAAGTGGCGGAAACAATGAGCAGTTCTTC.

This clonotype has a handful of counts. This chain uses TRBV7-8 with TRBJ1-5; 10 bases line up with TRBD1. The CDR3 runs to 15 residues. After removal of 5 bases from V and 3 bases from J, the junction contained 4 bases not matched to a gene. Germline CDR1 SGHVS, CDR2 FQNEAQ. The DNA for the CDR3 is TGTGCCAGCAGCAGGGGACAGGGGAACAATCAGCCCCAGCATTTT. Translation: CASSRGQGNNQPQHF.

This clonotype was seen only a few times. The chain combines TRBV20-1 with TRBJ2-5; no firm D call. This CDR3 has 12 amino acids. V was trimmed by 6 bases and J by 0 bases, leaving 8 bases between them. Germline CDR1 and CDR2: DFQATT and SNEGSKA (reference sequence). The CDR3 protein is CSAVPHQETQYF. The CDR3 DNA reads TGCAGTGCGGTCCCACACCAAGAGACCCAGTACTTC.

The sample holds a few counts of this clonotype. The CDR3 is CSAALRAGASTDTQYF. In DNA, the CDR3 is TGCAGTGCTGCCCTCCGGGCGGGAGCAAGCACAGATACGCAGTATTTT. This rearrangement joins TRBV20-1 to TRBJ2-3; 7 bases fit TRBD2. V gave up 5 bases and J gave up 0 bases; unmatched junction bases: 11. This CDR3 contains 16 residues. Germline V lookup: CDR1 DFQATT, CDR2 SNEGSKA (reference sequence).

This clonotype came up a few times. This chain connects TRBV9 to TRBJ1-4, with a tentative D call TRBD1 (6 bases). The CDR3 is made up of 17 amino acids. V was shortened by 3 bases and J by 8 bases, with 23 bases between the two germline ends. Germline loops: CDR1 SGDLS, CDR2 YYNGEE. The CDR3: CASSAGSGAGDYEKLFF. The CDR3 bases are TGTGCCAGCAGCGCCGGGAGCGGGGCAGGGGACTACGAAAAACTGTTTTTT.

There are a few counts of this clonotype. The rearrangement joins TRBV7-9 to TRBJ2-7; TRBD2 matches 10 bases. After removal of 6 bases from V and 7 bases from J, the junction contained 9 bases not matched to a gene. The CDR3 spans 14 residues. Germline loops: CDR1 SEHNR, CDR2 FQNEAQ (reference sequence). The CDR3 region is CASRPSGGAGEQYV. The DNA of the CDR3 is TGTGCCAGCAGACCAAGCGGGGGGGCCGGGGAGCAGTACGTC.

The sample holds a few counts of this clonotype. V and J are TRBV7-2 and TRBJ2-2, with D possibly matching TRBD2 (5 bases). This CDR3 has 14 amino acids. Trimming took off 11 bases at V and 0 bases at J, with 13 bases between the two ends. Germline V gene lookup returns CDR1 SGHTA and CDR2 FQGNSA. Here the CDR3 reads CASRGLANTGELFF. The CDR3 bases are TGTGCCTCACGGGGTCTCGCGAACACCGGGGAGCTGTTTTTT.

This clonotype was recorded at least ten times. The V call is TRBV7-9, the J call TRBJ2-6; D gene uncertain. The CDR3 extends over 14 amino acids. CDR1 and CDR2 (germline): SEHNR, FQNEAQ (reference sequence). V dropped 5 bases and J dropped 2 bases, with 7 bases sitting between them. The CDR3 DNA is TGTGCCAGCAGCCGCGGAGCTGGGGCCAACGTCCTGACTTTC. Protein: CASSRGAGANVLTF. The full variable domain, completed using reference TRBV7-9 and TRBJ2-6, is DTGVSQNPRHKITKRGQNVTFRCDPISEHNRLYWYRQTLGQGPEFLTYFQNEAQLEKSRLLSDRFSAERPKGSFSTLEIQRTEQGDSAMYLCASSRGAGANVLTFGAGSRLTVL.

There are a few counts of this clonotype. This chain uses TRBV7-9 with TRBJ1-2, with TRBD1 as a possible D gene (6 bases). The length of the CDR3 is 14 residues. Trimming shortened V by 2 bases and J by 3 bases, and 10 bases separated the two germline ends. Per germline, CDR1 SEHNR and CDR2 FQNEAQ (reference sequence). The CDR3 loop reads CASSLQRQDYGYTF. The CDR3 DNA is TGTGCCAGCAGCTTACAGCGACAGGACTATGGCTACACCTTC. Full variable domain (missing parts from reference TRBV7-9 and TRBJ1-2): DTGVSQNPRHKITKRGQNVTFRCDPISEHNRLYWYRQTLGQGPEFLTYFQNEAQLEKSRLLSDRFSAERPKGSFSTLEIQRTEQGDSAMYLCASSLQRQDYGYTFGSGTRLTVV.

This clonotype was found a few times. CDR3 amino acids: CSAPPRGSNQPQHF. In DNA form, the CDR3 reads TGCAGTGCTCCTCCCAGGGGTAGCAATCAGCCCCAGCATTTT. The chain uses TRBV20-1 and TRBJ1-5, with a possible D match to TRBD1 (6 bases). Germline values: CDR1 DFQATT, CDR2 SNEGSKA (reference sequence). The CDR3 length is 14 residues. Trimming removed 5 bases from V and 0 bases from J, with 11 bases in between.

This clonotype was seen a few times. The V gene is TRBV7-9, the J gene TRBJ2-1, with TRBD2 matching over 9 bases. V lost 5 bases to trimming and J lost 4 bases; unmatched junction nucleotides: 6. This CDR3 is built from 15 residues. Looked up from germline, CDR1 is SEHNR and CDR2 is FQNEAQ (reference sequence). The CDR3: CASSPRGGAYNEQFF. The CDR3 DNA is TGTGCCAGCAGCCCCCGCGGGGGGGCTTACAATGAGCAGTTCTTC. Full variable domain (missing parts from reference TRBV7-9 and TRBJ2-1): DTGVSQNPRHKITKRGQNVTFRCDPISEHNRLYWYRQTLGQGPEFLTYFQNEAQLEKSRLLSDRFSAERPKGSFSTLEIQRTEQGDSAMYLCASSPRGGAYNEQFFGPGTRLTVL.

This clonotype showed up just a few times. The V and J genes are TRBV7-6 and TRBJ2-5; 11 nucleotides align to TRBD2. CDR1 and CDR2 from the germline V gene are SGHVS and FNYEAQ. The trim removed 2 bases at V and 2 bases at J, leaving 7 bases unmatched. The CDR3 length is 17 residues. CDR3 loop: CASSLLGGLAVQETQYF. The CDR3 nucleotides read TGTGCCAGCAGCTTATTAGGGGGACTAGCGGTACAAGAGACCCAGTACTTC.

J is TRBJ2-3 and V is TRBV9; 7 bases agree with TRBD2. CDR3 length: 14 residues. V trimming: 3 bases; J trimming: 4 bases; junction bases outside the gene matches: 5. Looked up from germline, CDR1 is SGDLS and CDR2 is YYNGEE. The CDR3 bases are TGTGCCAGCAGCGAATCGGGGGGACCAGATACGCAGTATTTT. Translation gives CASSESGGPDTQYF.

This clonotype was recorded a few times. This chain joins TRBV28 and TRBJ2-3; no firm D call. The CDR3 has 11 residues. CDR1 is MDHEN, CDR2 SYDVKM, per germline. Trimming stripped 6 bases from V and 6 bases from J, with 7 bases between. CDR3 residues: CASRLRDTQYF. In DNA form, the CDR3 reads TGTGCCAGCAGGTTGCGGGATACGCAGTATTTT.

V gene TRBV6-2 or TRBV6-3 combines with J gene TRBJ1-5; D perhaps matches TRBD1 (6 bases). Between the trimmed V and J ends, which lost 6 bases and 5 bases, there was a span of 20 bases. Germline-derived CDR1 and CDR2 are MNHEY and SVGEGT. The CDR3 runs 16 residues. This chain's CDR3 is CASSSPPGRGDQPQHF. DNA of the CDR3: TGTGCCAGCAGCTCACCCCCGGGGAGGGGGGATCAGCCCCAGCATTTT.

This clonotype has more than one count but fewer than ten. This chain links TRBV7-3 with TRBJ2-3; tentatively, D is TRBD2 (6 bases). CDR1 is SGHTA and CDR2 is FQGTGA in the germline V gene. Trimming pared 2 bases from V and 8 bases from J, leaving 8 bases between. This CDR3 region has 12 residues. This chain's CDR3 is CASSLAGSTQYF. The DNA for the CDR3 is TGTGCCAGCAGCTTAGCGGGGAGTACGCAGTATTTT.

The chain couples TRBV5-1 to TRBJ1-1; a weak D match, TRBD1 (5 bases). The length of the CDR3 is 15 residues. Germline CDR1 is SGHRS and CDR2 is YFSETQ. V was clipped by 1 base and J by 2 bases, with 12 bases between them. Here the CDR3 reads CASSLSFTGNTEAFF. CDR3 DNA: TGCGCCAGCAGCTTGTCTTTTACAGGTAACACTGAAGCTTTCTTT.

In its sample, this clonotype was seen a few times. The genes are TRBV5-1 and TRBJ2-5; maybe TRBD2 (8 bases). Trimming shortened V by 8 bases and J by 5 bases, and 16 bases separated the two germline ends. The CDR3 runs to 13 residues. Germline values: CDR1 SGHRS, CDR2 YFSETQ. The chain's CDR3 is CASRQGLEETQYF. The CDR3, as DNA: TGCGCCAGTCGACAGGGACTAGAGGAGACCCAGTACTTC.

Ten or more counts support this clonotype. The genes are TRBV7-9 and TRBJ2-1; a weak D match, TRBD2 (5 bases). With 5 bases removed from V and 6 bases from J, the gap between germline ends came to 20 bases. The CDR3 loop spans 16 amino acids. Germline-derived CDR1 and CDR2 are SEHNR and FQNEAQ (reference sequence). CDR3 DNA sequence: TGTGCCAGCAGCCCCATCGGGGTCCTCCGGCCCAATGAGCAGTTCTTC. It specifies CASSPIGVLRPNEQFF.

CDR3 sequence (DNA): TGTGCCAGCGCTCCGGGACTAGCAGGGGTAGAGACCCAGTACTTC. Translating it yields CASAPGLAGVETQYF. This chain connects TRBV12-3 or TRBV12-4 to TRBJ2-5, with 9 bases lining up with TRBD2. Unmatched junction bases numbered 11, after V lost 8 bases and J lost 4 bases. This CDR3 has 15 amino acids.

This clonotype was detected only a few times. DNA for the CDR3: TGTGCCAGCAATTTCGGGGGGGACACTGAAGCTTTCTTT. This gives the protein CASNFGGDTEAFF. The genes are TRBV7-9 and TRBJ1-1, with D possibly matching TRBD1 (5 bases). V was clipped by 7 bases and J by 3 bases, with 12 bases between them. Germline-derived CDR1 and CDR2 are SEHNR and FQNEAQ (reference sequence). The CDR3 extends over 13 amino acids.